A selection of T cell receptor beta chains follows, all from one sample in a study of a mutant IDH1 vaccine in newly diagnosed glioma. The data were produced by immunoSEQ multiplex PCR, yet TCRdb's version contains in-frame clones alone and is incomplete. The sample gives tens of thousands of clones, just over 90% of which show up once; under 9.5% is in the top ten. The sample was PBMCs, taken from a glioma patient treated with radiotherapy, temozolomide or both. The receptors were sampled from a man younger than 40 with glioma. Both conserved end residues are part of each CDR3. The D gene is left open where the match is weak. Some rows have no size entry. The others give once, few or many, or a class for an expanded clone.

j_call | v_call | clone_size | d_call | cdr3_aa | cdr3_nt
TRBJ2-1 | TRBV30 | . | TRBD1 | CAWSRQGIEQFF | TGTGCCTGGAGTCGACAGGGAATTGAGCAGTTCTTC
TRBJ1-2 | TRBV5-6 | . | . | CASSPGAGANYGYTF | TGTGCCAGCAGCCCCGGGGCGGGGGCCAACTATGGCTACACCTTC
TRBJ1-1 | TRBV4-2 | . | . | CASSPGFMNTEAFF | TGTGCCAGCAGCCCGGGATTTATGAACACTGAAGCTTTCTTT
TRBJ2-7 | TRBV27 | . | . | CASSSLSYEQYF | TGTGCCAGCAGTTCCCTCTCCTACGAGCAGTACTTC
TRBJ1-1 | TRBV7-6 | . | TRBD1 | CASSRRTGATEAFF | TGTGCCAGCAGTCGACGGACAGGGGCGACTGAAGCTTTCTTT
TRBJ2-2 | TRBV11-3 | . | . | CASRRGHPNTGELFF | TGTGCCAGCAGACGGGGCCATCCGAACACCGGGGAGCTGTTTTTT
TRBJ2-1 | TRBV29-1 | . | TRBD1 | CSVGKGQAYNEQFF | TGCAGCGTGGGGAAGGGACAGGCATACAATGAGCAGTTCTTC
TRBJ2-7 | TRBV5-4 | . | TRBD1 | CASSQRQGAYEQYF | TGTGCCAGCAGCCAGAGACAGGGGGCATACGAGCAGTACTTC
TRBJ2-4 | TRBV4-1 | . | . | CASSQVRAFGDIQYF | TGCGCCAGCAGCCAAGTTAGGGCCTTCGGAGACATTCAGTACTTC
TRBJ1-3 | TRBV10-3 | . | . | CAIRGDTSSGNTIYF | TGTGCCATCAGGGGGGACACGAGCTCTGGAAACACCATATATTTT
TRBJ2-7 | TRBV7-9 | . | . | CASSGGRVQYF | TGTGCCAGCAGCGGCGGGCGGGTGCAGTACTTC
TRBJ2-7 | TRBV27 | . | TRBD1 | CASRKLGQIYEQYF | TGTGCCAGCAGGAAACTGGGACAGATCTACGAGCAGTACTTC
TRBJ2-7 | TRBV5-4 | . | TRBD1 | CASSPGTGSPYEQYF | TGTGCCAGCAGCCCCGGGACAGGGTCTCCCTACGAGCAGTACTTC
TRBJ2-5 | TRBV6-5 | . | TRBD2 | CASSYSGAGGRETQYF | TGTGCCAGCAGTTACTCGGGGGCGGGAGGGCGGGAGACCCAGTACTTC
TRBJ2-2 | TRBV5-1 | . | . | CASSLEHSNTGELFF | TGCGCCAGCAGCTTGGAGCATTCTAACACCGGGGAGCTGTTTTTT
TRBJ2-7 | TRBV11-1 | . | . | CASSFQATREQYF | TGTGCCAGCAGCTTTCAGGCCACGCGCGAGCAGTACTTC
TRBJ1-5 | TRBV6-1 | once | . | CASSGSEGYSNQPQHF | TGTGCCAGCAGTGGGTCCGAGGGTTATAGCAATCAGCCCCAGCATTTT
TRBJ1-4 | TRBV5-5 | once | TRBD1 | CASTTGGGEKLFF | TGTGCCAGCACGACAGGGGGTGGGGAAAAACTGTTTTTT
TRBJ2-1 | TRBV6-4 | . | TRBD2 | CASSERGDYNEQFF | TGTGCCAGCAGTGAGCGGGGGGACTACAATGAGCAGTTCTTC
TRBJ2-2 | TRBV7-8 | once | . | CASSLTNPNTGELFF | TGTGCCAGCAGCTTAACGAATCCGAACACCGGGGAGCTGTTTTTT
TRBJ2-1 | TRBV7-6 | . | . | CASSLARIDEQFF | TGTGCCAGCAGCTTAGCGCGAATCGATGAGCAGTTCTTC
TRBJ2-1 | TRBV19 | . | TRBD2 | CASSIGSGRAYGEQFF | TGTGCCAGTAGTATAGGAAGCGGGAGGGCCTATGGTGAGCAGTTCTTC
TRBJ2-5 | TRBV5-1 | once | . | CASTLMGAGETQYF | TGCGCCAGCACCTTGATGGGGGCTGGAGAGACCCAGTACTTC
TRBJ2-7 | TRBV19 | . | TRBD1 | CASSIRTGGGYEQYF | TGTGCCAGTAGTATCAGGACAGGGGGAGGCTACGAGCAGTACTTC
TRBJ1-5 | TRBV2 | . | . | CASSDGGARGQPQHF | TGTGCCAGCAGTGACGGGGGGGCGCGTGGTCAGCCCCAGCATTTT
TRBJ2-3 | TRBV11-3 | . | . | CASSKQGAGEDTQYF | TGTGCCAGCAGCAAGCAGGGGGCGGGGGAAGATACGCAGTATTTT
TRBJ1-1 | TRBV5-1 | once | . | CASSLVPGSEAFF | TGCGCCAGCAGCTTGGTCCCAGGTTCTGAAGCTTTCTTT
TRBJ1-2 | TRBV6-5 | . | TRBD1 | CASRTGESGYTF | TGTGCCAGCAGGACAGGGGAAAGTGGCTACACCTTC
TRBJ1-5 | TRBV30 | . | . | CAWNLGVINQPQHF | TGTGCCTGGAATCTTGGGGTAATCAATCAGCCCCAGCATTTT
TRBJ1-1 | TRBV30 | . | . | CAWSPPIVGATEAFF | TGTGCCTGGAGCCCACCCATAGTAGGGGCCACTGAAGCTTTCTTT
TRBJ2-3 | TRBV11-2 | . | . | CASSRGRFTDTQYF | TGTGCCAGCAGCCGCGGAAGATTCACAGATACGCAGTATTTT
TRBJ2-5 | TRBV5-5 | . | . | CASSPFHGEETQYF | TGTGCCAGCAGCCCCTTTCACGGGGAAGAGACCCAGTACTTC
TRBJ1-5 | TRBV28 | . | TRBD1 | CASSSHGTGVGGNQPQHF | TGTGCCAGCAGTTCACATGGGACAGGGGTTGGAGGCAATCAGCCCCAGCATTTT
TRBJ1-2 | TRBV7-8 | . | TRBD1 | CASSAGTVYGYTF | TGTGCCAGCAGCGCAGGGACAGTCTATGGCTACACCTTC
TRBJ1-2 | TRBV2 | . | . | CASSFSYGYTF | TGTGCCAGCAGTTTTTCTTATGGCTACACCTTC
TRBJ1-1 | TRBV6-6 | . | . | CASSYSSGDAFF | TGTGCCAGCAGTTACTCCTCCGGGGATGCTTTCTTT
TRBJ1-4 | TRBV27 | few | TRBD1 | CASSLDRTAANEKLFF | TGTGCCAGCAGTTTGGACAGGACGGCGGCTAATGAAAAACTGTTTTTT
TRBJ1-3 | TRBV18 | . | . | CASSPRQHIGNTIYF | TGTGCCAGCTCACCTCGACAGCACATTGGAAACACCATATATTTT
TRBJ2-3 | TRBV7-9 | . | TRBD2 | CASSLLAGVQDTQYF | TGTGCCAGCAGCCTACTAGCGGGAGTACAAGATACGCAGTATTTT
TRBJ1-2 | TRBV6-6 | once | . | CASRPDLNYGYTF | TGTGCCAGCAGGCCCGACCTGAACTATGGCTACACCTTC
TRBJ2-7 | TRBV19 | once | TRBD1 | CASSIRTGGYEQYF | TGTGCCAGTAGTATTAGGACAGGGGGCTACGAGCAGTACTTC
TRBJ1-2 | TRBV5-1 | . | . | CASSLEWGDYGYTF | TGCGCCAGCAGCTTGGAGTGGGGGGACTATGGCTACACCTTC
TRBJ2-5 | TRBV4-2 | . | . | CASSQDTRGQETQYF | TGTGCCAGCAGCCAAGATACGCGGGGCCAAGAGACCCAGTACTTC
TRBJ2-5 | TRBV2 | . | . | CASSEQGAVETQYF | TGTGCCAGCAGTGAACAAGGGGCTGTCGAGACCCAGTACTTC